A single sample is the source of the 13 T cell receptor beta chains below, sequenced in a study of shared clonotypes between healthy human individuals. Libraries were prepared by immunoSEQ multiplex PCR; TCRdb keeps only in-frame clonotypes and omits some of them. The sample records around 2.3 million clones, 90% to 97% being singletons. Specimen: naive CD4+ T cells sorted from blood. The subset is: CD45RA+ positively selected. All receptors derive from a man younger than 30 in good health.

The chain combines TRBV2 with TRBJ1-5; no clear D. This CDR3 region has 16 residues. Germline assignment: CDR1 SNHLY and CDR2 FYNNEI. V was pared by 1 base and J by 0 bases, with 10 bases between. CDR3 amino acids: CASSEESSYSNQPQHF. The CDR3 DNA reads as TGTGCCAGCAGTGAAGAGTCTAGCTATAGCAATCAGCCCCAGCATTTT.

The chain carries TRBV4-1 and TRBJ2-7; TRBD1 matches 7 bases. Germline V gene data show CDR1 as MGHRA and CDR2 as YSYEKL. V lost 4 bases to trimming and J lost 7 bases; unmatched junction nucleotides: 13. CDR3 length: 15 residues. CDR3 sequence reads: CASSPPSGGVGEQYF. The CDR3 DNA reads TGCGCCAGCAGCCCCCCTTCAGGGGGAGTGGGGGAGCAGTACTTC.

This chain joins TRBV5-4 and TRBJ2-3; a possible D gene is TRBD1 (6 bases). The CDR3 is 15 amino acids. CDR1 and CDR2 (germline): SGHNT, YYREEE (reference sequence). Trimming shortened V by 4 bases and J by 3 bases, and 15 bases separated the two germline ends. The CDR3 DNA is TGTGCCAGCAGCAGGCAGACAGGTAGAACAGATACGCAGTATTTT. It specifies CASSRQTGRTDTQYF.

The V call is TRBV7-8, the J call TRBJ1-5; D is unclear. CDR1 and CDR2 from the germline V gene are SGHVS and FQNEAQ. Trimming stripped 5 bases from V and 4 bases from J, with 18 bases between. This CDR3 has 16 residues. CDR3 sequence reads: CASSLVVGQANQPQHF. The CDR3 region has the DNA TGTGCCAGCAGCCTCGTGGTGGGCCAGGCGAATCAGCCCCAGCATTTT.

The chain recombines TRBV5-1 with TRBJ2-4; either TRBD1 or TRBD2 may fit D (5 bases each). CDR1 is SGHRS and CDR2 is YFSETQ in the germline V gene. This CDR3 has 14 amino acids. Trimming stripped 4 bases from V and 8 bases from J, with 16 bases between. CDR3 amino acids: CASSGGGLTDIQYF. DNA of the CDR3: TGCGCCAGCAGCGGGGGTGGTCTTACGGACATTCAGTACTTC. The full variable domain, with the rest looked up from reference TRBV5-1 and TRBJ2-4, is KAGVTQTPRYLIKTRGQQVTLSCSPISGHRSVSWYQQTPGQGLQFLFEYFSETQRNKGNFPGRFSGRQFSNSRSEMNVSTLELGDSALYLCASSGGGLTDIQYFGAGTRLSVL.

For the CDR3, the DNA is TGTGCCAGCACTCCGGGGTCTTCCTATAATTCACCCCTCCACTTT. Translated, it gives CASTPGSSYNSPLHF. The chain is built from TRBV6-6 and TRBJ1-6; D remains unclear. The CDR3 has 15 residues. CDR1 MNHNY and CDR2 SVGAGI come from the germline V gene (reference sequence). Trimming pared 7 bases from V and 1 base from J, leaving 11 bases between.

A remark on this clone: Other DNA sequences of this sample code for an identical CDR3. The chain uses TRBV2 and TRBJ2-7; 7 nucleotides line up with TRBD1. This CDR3 is built from 13 residues. The V gene's germline CDR1 is SNHLY and CDR2 FYNNEI. V lost 8 bases to trimming and J lost 1 base; unmatched junction nucleotides: 5. The CDR3 spells CASGWDRSYEQYF. The DNA for the CDR3 is TGTGCCAGCGGATGGGACAGATCCTACGAGCAGTACTTC.

In its sample, this clone was seen once. The V and J genes are TRBV7-2 and TRBJ2-7; 12 nucleotides match TRBD2. Germline V gives CDR1 SGHTA, CDR2 FQGNSA. The junction had 9 bases not matched to a gene; V was cut back by 0 bases and J by 3 bases. This CDR3 is 18 amino acids long. CDR3 in DNA: TGTGCCAGCAGCTTAGCAACGACTAGCGGGGGTTATTACTACGAGCAGTACTTC. Translation: CASSLATTSGGYYYEQYF. Together with reference TRBV7-2 and TRBJ2-7, the CDR3 gives the full variable domain: GAGVSQSPSNKVTEKGKDVELRCDPISGHTALYWYRQSLGQGLEFLIYFQGNSAPDKSGLPSDRFSAERTGGSVSTLTIQRTQQEDSAVYLCASSLATTSGGYYYEQYFGPGTRLTVT.

About this clone: A read error may account for a junction end that differs from germline. The chain recombines TRBV29-1 with TRBJ1-1, with 8 nucleotides matching TRBD1. Germline V gene lookup returns CDR1 SQVTM and CDR2 ANQGSEA. The CDR3 extends over 14 amino acids. The CDR3 nucleotides read TGCAGCGTAAAGACAGGGGACCTTCTCACTGAGGCTTTCTTT. Translated, it gives CSVKTGDLLTEAFF.

V and J are TRBV6-5 and TRBJ2-7; D ambiguous. Germline V gene lookup returns CDR1 MNHEY and CDR2 SVGAGI. The CDR3 spans 13 residues. Trimming stripped 6 bases from V and 5 bases from J, with 14 bases between. The CDR3 coding sequence is TGTGCCAGCAGCCGCCTGATGGGAAACGAGCAGTACTTC. Translation gives CASSRLMGNEQYF.

This clone was counted a single time. This chain connects TRBV9 to TRBJ2-2; D call uncertain. V was pared by 4 bases and J by 5 bases, with 6 bases between. Germline assignment: CDR1 SGDLS and CDR2 YYNGEE. This CDR3 contains 12 residues. CDR3 in DNA: TGTGCCAGCAGCCCCTTTACCGGGGAGCTGTTTTTT. Translating gives CASSPFTGELFF.

A remark on this clone: No conserved phenylalanine or tryptophan is present at the end of the CDR3, so a read error is the likely explanation. The CDR3 DNA reads as TGTGCCAGCAGACCTACAAGGGGGAACACTGAAGCTTTCTCT. This translates into CASRPTRGNTEAFS. The V gene is TRBV28, the J gene TRBJ1-1; a possible D gene is TRBD1 (5 bases). CDR3 length equals 14 residues. The V and J ends lost 6 bases and 1 base respectively, with 12 bases between them. Germline CDR1 reads MDHEN; CDR2 reads SYDVKM.

The rearrangement joins TRBV28 to TRBJ1-4; 7 bases line up with TRBD1. The ends lost 6 bases at V and 0 bases at J; junction bases unmatched: 10. CDR3 length: 17 amino acids. Germline CDR1 reads MDHEN; CDR2 reads SYDVKM. The CDR3, as DNA: TGTGCCAGCAGGCCAGGGGGATTACCGGCAACTAATGAAAAACTGTTTTTT. Encoded protein: CASRPGGLPATNEKLFF.